The 20 T cell receptor beta chains below all came from one sample that was sequenced in a study of Graves' ophthalmopathy and Graves' hyperthyroidism. RNA transcripts were the source from which TCR beta CDR3 regions were amplified. Second-round multiplex PCR followed a first-round RT-PCR using HTBI primers. TCRdb called the multiplex PCR reads again in MiXCR, with one record for every CDR3 protein. Of a few hundred thousand distinct CDR3 sequences in the sample, about 17% were seen once. Sequencing was done on a sample of peripheral blood. Receptors were obtained from an adult woman with stable Graves' hyperthyroidism.

This sequence joins TRBV28 and TRBJ2-7; possibly TRBD2 for D (7 bases). There are 17 residues in the CDR3. Trimming shortened V by 6 bases and J by 2 bases, and 23 bases separated the two germline ends. Germline loops: CDR1 MDHEN, CDR2 SYDVKM. CDR3 nucleotide sequence: TGTGCCAGCAGACCCGGGGGGCGACAGGACAACCCCTACGAGCAGTACTTC. Its protein is CASRPGGRQDNPYEQYF.

This clonotype has a count of ten or more. The rearrangement uses TRBV20-1 and TRBJ1-1, with 8 nucleotides matching TRBD1. The CDR3 consists of 12 residues. The V segment lost 5 bases and the J segment 3 bases; nucleotides outside the gene matches: 2. The V gene's germline CDR1 is DFQATT and CDR2 SNEGSKA (reference sequence). In DNA form, the CDR3 reads TGCAGTGCTTGGGACAGGTACACTGAAGCTTTCTTT. This gives the protein CSAWDRYTEAFF.

This clonotype occurred many times. One end of the junction fails to match germline, which may point to a read error. The chain joins TRBV20-1 to TRBJ1-1; tentatively, D is TRBD1 (5 bases). The germline CDR1 and CDR2 sequences are DFQATT and SNEGSKA (reference sequence). CDR3 length: 14 residues. The CDR3 DNA follows: TGCAGTGCTCGAGACGGGACCGCGAACACTGAAGCTTTCTTT. Protein: CSARDGTANTEAFF.

This clonotype was seen repeatedly, ten times or more. The junction departs from the called germline gene at one end, perhaps through a read error. The V call is TRBV12-3 or TRBV12-4, the J call TRBJ2-1, with 10 bases fitting TRBD2. The CDR3 is 13 residues long. The CDR3 is CACRTSGYNEQFF. CDR3 sequence (DNA): TGTGCCTGCAGGACTAGCGGCTACAATGAGCAGTTCTTC.

On this clonotype: Given a much more abundant clone one base away, this may be a read error. The rearrangement joins TRBV4-1 to TRBJ2-7; D not resolved. The J call may be mistaken, given a closer DNA end match to TRBJ2-1. Germline CDR1 MGHRA, CDR2 YSYEKL. This CDR3 comprises 14 residues. The CDR3 spells CASSQAFGSYEQFF. DNA for the CDR3: TGCGCCAGCAGCCAAGCTTTCGGATCCTACGAGCAGTTCTTC.

This clonotype has just one count. A read error may be the cause here, since a much bigger clone is one base away. The CDR3 sequence: CSARGWEETQYF. The CDR3 DNA is TGCAGTGCTAGGGGGTGGGAAGAGACCCAGTACTTC. The chain uses TRBV20-1 and TRBJ2-5; D not resolved. Per germline, CDR1 DFQATT and CDR2 SNEGSKA (reference sequence). V lost 3 bases and J 3 bases, leaving 8 bases between the germline ends. This CDR3 is built from 12 residues.

This clonotype was picked up a small number of times. V gene TRBV10-3 combines with J gene TRBJ1-3; a weak D match, TRBD1 (6 bases). The CDR3 contains 13 residues. Per germline, CDR1 ENHRY and CDR2 SYGVKD. V was clipped by 6 bases and J by 2 bases, with 8 bases between them. CDR3 DNA sequence: TGTGCCATCAGGGACAGAACTGGAAACACCATATATTTT. Residues: CAIRDRTGNTIYF.

The chain combines TRBV6-1 with TRBJ1-2; 7 bases map to TRBD1. From germline, CDR1 is MNHNS and CDR2 SASEGT. V gave up 8 bases and J gave up 4 bases; unmatched junction bases: 10. This CDR3 contains 14 residues. As DNA, the CDR3 is TGTGCCAGCCACTACTCCCGGGACAGCTATGGCTACACCTTC. Protein product: CASHYSRDSYGYTF.

This chain joins TRBV20-1 and TRBJ1-5; D is uncertain. V gave up 5 bases and J gave up 5 bases, with 10 bases separating them. This CDR3 comprises 12 residues. The germline CDR1 and CDR2 sequences are DFQATT and SNEGSKA (reference sequence). CDR3 region: CSAVVDDQPQHF. CDR3 DNA: TGCAGTGCTGTGGTCGATGATCAGCCCCAGCATTTT.

This clonotype was picked up many times. The chain is built from TRBV9 and TRBJ2-2; 7 bases agree with TRBD1. The CDR3 is 15 amino acids. Germline CDR1 is SGDLS and CDR2 is YYNGEE. The V segment lost 1 base and the J segment 0 bases; nucleotides outside the gene matches: 0. CDR3 protein: CASSVTGANTGELFF. The CDR3 DNA is TGTGCCAGCAGCGTAACAGGGGCGAACACCGGGGAGCTGTTTTTT.

The rearrangement joins TRBV12-3 or TRBV12-4 to TRBJ1-1, with a possible D match to TRBD1 (5 bases). There are 14 residues in the CDR3. Trimming removed 5 bases at V and 8 bases at J, with 18 bases between. The CDR3 sequence is CASSPFGGLGEAFF. The DNA for the CDR3 is TGTGCCAGCAGTCCCTTCGGGGGTCTGGGGGAAGCTTTCTTT.

This clonotype was counted at least ten times. The chain employs TRBV28 and TRBJ2-7, with D possibly being TRBD2 (6 bases). This CDR3 comprises 14 residues. Between the trimmed V and J ends, which lost 3 bases and 2 bases, there was a span of 11 bases. Germline V gene lookup returns CDR1 MDHEN and CDR2 SYDVKM. CDR3 region: CASSLIGTAYEQYF. The DNA of the CDR3 is TGTGCCAGCAGTTTGATTGGGACTGCCTACGAGCAGTACTTC.

This clonotype showed up just once. The J gene is TRBJ2-5, the V gene TRBV27; possibly TRBD1 for D (5 bases). The CDR3 consists of 17 residues. From germline, CDR1 is MNHEY and CDR2 SMNVEV (reference sequence). V lost 2 bases and J 2 bases, leaving 18 bases between the germline ends. CDR3 residues: CASSLGWAGHKQETQYF. CDR3 in DNA: TGTGCCAGCAGTTTAGGGTGGGCCGGACACAAGCAAGAGACCCAGTACTTC.

This clonotype has ten or more counts. V usage is TRBV11-2 and J usage is TRBJ2-2, with D uncertain. V was cut by 2 bases and J by 0 bases, with 7 bases left in between. Germline CDR1 is SGHAT and CDR2 is FQNNGV. This CDR3 contains 15 residues. The DNA for the CDR3 is TGTGCCAGCAGCTTAAGACGGACGAACACCGGGGAGCTGTTTTTT. The encoded protein is CASSLRRTNTGELFF.

This clonotype was seen repeatedly, ten times or more. J is TRBJ1-2 and V is TRBV7-9; unclear D gene. Looked up from germline, CDR1 is SEHNR and CDR2 is FQNEAQ (reference sequence). V was pared by 7 bases and J by 0 bases, with 9 bases between. CDR3 length: 13 amino acids. CDR3 loop: CASTPLTNYGYTF. In nucleotides, the CDR3 is TGTGCCAGCACCCCCCTGACTAACTATGGCTACACCTTC.

This clonotype was found a few times. This chain uses TRBV11-3 with TRBJ1-5; a possible D gene is TRBD1 (6 bases). Looked up from germline, CDR1 is SGHNT and CDR2 is YENEEA. V was trimmed by 1 base and J by 0 bases, leaving 22 bases between them. The CDR3 runs to 20 residues. The CDR3 region has the DNA TGTGCCAGCAGCTTAGTCGGGGCGGCTGGGGTGGGGGCTAGCAATCAGCCCCAGCATTTT. Translating it yields CASSLVGAAGVGASNQPQHF.

The chain carries TRBV11-2 and TRBJ2-3; 10 bases match TRBD2. Germline CDR1 and CDR2: SGHAT and FQNNGV. This CDR3 is built from 19 residues. With 0 bases clipped from V and 2 bases from J, the junction kept 11 bases outside the gene matches. DNA for the CDR3: TGTGCCAGCAGCTTAGAGGTTTACTGGACTAGCGGCTCCACAGATACGCAGTATTTT. Translated: CASSLEVYWTSGSTDTQYF.

This clonotype has ten or more counts. The J gene is TRBJ2-7, the V gene TRBV12-3 or TRBV12-4, with D possibly TRBD2 on 5 matching bases. The CDR3 spans 12 residues. Trimming left V 3 bases short and J 6 bases short, with 9 bases between. The CDR3: CASSFSGVEQYF. Here the CDR3 DNA reads TGTGCCAGCAGTTTCTCCGGGGTCGAGCAGTACTTC.

The J gene is TRBJ2-7, the V gene TRBV6-2 or TRBV6-3, with a tentative D call TRBD2 (6 bases). V lost 7 bases and J lost 2, with 18 bases in between. CDR1 is MNHEY and CDR2 is SVGEGT in the germline V gene. The CDR3 extends over 15 amino acids. The CDR3, as DNA: TGTGCCAGCAACTACCTGGCGGGGAAGGCCTACGAGCAGTACTTC. Translation gives CASNYLAGKAYEQYF.

In this sample, this clonotype turned up many times. Germline and junction disagree at one end, which may indicate a read error. The chain carries TRBV7-9 and TRBJ1-1; TRBD1 agrees at 8 bases. This CDR3 is 15 amino acids long. From germline, CDR1 is SEHNR and CDR2 FQNEAQ (reference sequence). The CDR3 protein is CVSSLGTGSNTEAFF. The CDR3 region has the DNA TGTGTCAGCAGCTTGGGGACAGGCTCCAACACTGAAGCTTTCTTT.